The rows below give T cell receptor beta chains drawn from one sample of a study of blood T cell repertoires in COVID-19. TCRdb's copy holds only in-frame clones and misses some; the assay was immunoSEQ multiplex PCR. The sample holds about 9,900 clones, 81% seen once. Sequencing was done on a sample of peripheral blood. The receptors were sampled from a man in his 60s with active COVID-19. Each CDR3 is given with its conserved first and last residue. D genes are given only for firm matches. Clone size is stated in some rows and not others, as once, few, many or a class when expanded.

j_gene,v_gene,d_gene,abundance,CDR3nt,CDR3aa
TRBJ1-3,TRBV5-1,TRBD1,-,TGCGCCAGCAGCCGGGGGACAGGGGCATCGGAAGGCACCATATATTTT,CASSRGTGASEGTIYF
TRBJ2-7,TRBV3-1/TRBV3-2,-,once,TGTGCCAGCAGCCAAGAGCCGCTGGGGGGGGCTGGAGAGCAGTACTTC,CASSQEPLGGAGEQYF
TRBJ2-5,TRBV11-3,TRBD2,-,TGTGCCAGCTCCTCGGGTCTCCTAGCGGGGGTCCAAGAGACCCAGTACTTC,CASSSGLLAGVQETQYF
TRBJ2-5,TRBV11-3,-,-,TGTGCCAGCAGCTTAGGGTTGCGAGAGACCCAGTACTTC,CASSLGLRETQYF
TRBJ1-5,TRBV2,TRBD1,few,TGTGCCAGCAGTGGGTCGGGACAGATCAATCAGCCCCAGCATTTT,CASSGSGQINQPQHF
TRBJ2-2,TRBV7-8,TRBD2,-,TGTGCCAGCAGCACCGTGACTAGCGGGAACACCGGGGAGCTGTTTTTT,CASSTVTSGNTGELFF
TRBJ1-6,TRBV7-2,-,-,TGTGCCAGCAGCCCGACAGGTGTTTCACCCCTCCACTTT,CASSPTGVSPLHF
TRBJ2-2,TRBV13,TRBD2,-,TGTGCCAGCAGCTCCCGGACTAGCGGGACATACACCGGGGAGCTGTTTTTT,CASSSRTSGTYTGELFF
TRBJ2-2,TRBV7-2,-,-,TGTGCCAGCAGCTTACGACAGACCGGGGAGCTGTTTTTT,CASSLRQTGELFF
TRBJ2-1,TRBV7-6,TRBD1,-,TGTGCCAGCAGCAAGACAGGGGTGGGGAGCTCCTACAATGAGCAGTTCTTC,CASSKTGVGSSYNEQFF
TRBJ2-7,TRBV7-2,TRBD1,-,TGTGCCAGCAGCTTTATTTCCGGGACAGGGCCCTACGAGCAGTACTTC,CASSFISGTGPYEQYF
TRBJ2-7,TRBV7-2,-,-,TGTGCCAGCAGCTTAGAGGGAAGGGGCTACGAGCAGTACTTC,CASSLEGRGYEQYF
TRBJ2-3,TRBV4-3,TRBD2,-,TGCGCCAGCAGCTACCGACTAGCGGGGGCGAACACAGATACGCAGTATTTT,CASSYRLAGANTDTQYF
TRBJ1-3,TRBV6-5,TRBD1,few,TGTGCCAGCAGTTCCGACAGGGTTGTTGGAAACACCATATATTTT,CASSSDRVVGNTIYF
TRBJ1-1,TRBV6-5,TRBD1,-,TGTGCCAGCAGTTACGGATGGACAGGGTCGAACACTGAAGCTTTCTTT,CASSYGWTGSNTEAFF
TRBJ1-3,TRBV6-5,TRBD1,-,TGTGCCAGCAGTTACGCCTCCGGGACAGGGCGCCTATATTTT,CASSYASGTGRLYF
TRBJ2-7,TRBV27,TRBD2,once,TGTGCCAGCAGTTTGGCGGTAGCGGGAGTGTACGAGCAGTACTTC,CASSLAVAGVYEQYF
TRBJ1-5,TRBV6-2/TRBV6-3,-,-,TGTGCCAGCAGTTACAGTAGAGGCCCTCAGCCCCAGCATTTT,CASSYSRGPQPQHF
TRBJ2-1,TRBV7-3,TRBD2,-,TGTGCCAGCAGCTTAGGGACTAGCGGTTACAATGAGCAGTTCTTC,CASSLGTSGYNEQFF
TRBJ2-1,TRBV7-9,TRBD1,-,TGTGCCAGCAGCCGAGGAACAGGGGGCGGGAATGAGCAGTTCTTC,CASSRGTGGGNEQFF
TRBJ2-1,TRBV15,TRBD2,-,TGTGCCACCAGCCGACCGGGACTAGCCCATTCGGCTGAGCAGTTCTTC,CATSRPGLAHSAEQFF
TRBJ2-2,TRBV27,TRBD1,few,TGTGCCAGCAGGCCCAGGGGGCCAGGGGGGGAGCTGTTTTTT,CASRPRGPGGELFF
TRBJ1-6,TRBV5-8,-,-,TGTGCCAGCAGCTGGCAGCGGGGAGGCACTTCACCCCTCCACTTT,CASSWQRGGTSPLHF
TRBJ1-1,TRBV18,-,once,TGTGCCAGCTCACCACGCAGGGAGGGCACTGAAGCTTTCTTT,CASSPRREGTEAFF
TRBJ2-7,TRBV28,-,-,TGTGCCAGCAGTTTACTGACTACTGGCGAGCAGTACTTC,CASSLLTTGEQYF
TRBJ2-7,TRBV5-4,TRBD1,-,TGTGCCAGCAGCGGTGCCCGGGACAGCATATACTACGAGCAGTACTTC,CASSGARDSIYYEQYF
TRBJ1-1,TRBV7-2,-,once,TGTGCCAGCAGCTTTGTCAGGGTGAGGACTGAAGCTTTCTTT,CASSFVRVRTEAFF
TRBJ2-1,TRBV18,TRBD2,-,TGTGCCAGCTCCCCGCCTGAGGCGGGAGGCGGTGAGCAGTTCTTC,CASSPPEAGGGEQFF
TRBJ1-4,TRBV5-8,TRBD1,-,TGTGCCAGCAGCTGGGGACAGGGGAGTGAAAAACTGTTTTTT,CASSWGQGSEKLFF
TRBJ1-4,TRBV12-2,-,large,TGTGCAAGTCGCACCCGAATCACCGCCCAGGGTGAAAAACTGTTTTTT,CASRTRITAQGEKLFF
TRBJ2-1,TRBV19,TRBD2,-,TGTGCCAGTACCGAACTAGCGGGAGGGCCGAATGAGCAGTTCTTC,CASTELAGGPNEQFF
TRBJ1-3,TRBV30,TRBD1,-,TGTGCCTGGAGTTTCCAGAGGACAGGGCTCTCTGGAAACACCATATATTTT,CAWSFQRTGLSGNTIYF
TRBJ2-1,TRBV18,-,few,TGTGCCAGCTCCCCCCAGGACAATGAGCAGTTCTTC,CASSPQDNEQFF
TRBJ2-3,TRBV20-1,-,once,TGCAGTGCTAGTTATCCCGGGGGAGGCTCAGATACGCAGTATTTT,CSASYPGGGSDTQYF
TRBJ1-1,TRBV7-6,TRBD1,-,TGTGCCAGCAGCTTAGGGACAGGGTATCAGAACACTGAAGCTTTCTTT,CASSLGTGYQNTEAFF
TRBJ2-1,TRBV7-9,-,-,TGTGCCAGCAGCTTAGTCGGTGGGGGCCCCGAGCAGTTCTTC,CASSLVGGGPEQFF
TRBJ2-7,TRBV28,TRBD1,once,TGTGCCAGCAGTTTATCCGACAGGGGTTACGAGCAGTACTTC,CASSLSDRGYEQYF
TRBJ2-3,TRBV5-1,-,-,TGCGCCAGCAGCTTGGGCCCCGGTCCTAGCACAGATACGCAGTATTTT,CASSLGPGPSTDTQYF
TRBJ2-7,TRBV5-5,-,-,TGTGCCAGCAGCTTGGCTGGGGGCTCGACTACCTACGAGCAGTACTTC,CASSLAGGSTTYEQYF
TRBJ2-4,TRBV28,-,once,TGTGCCAGCAGTTTCGGTACGGGCATTCAGTACTTC,CASSFGTGIQYF
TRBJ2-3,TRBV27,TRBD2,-,TGTGCCAGCAGTCCCGAGACTAGCGGGAGGGCCAGAGATACGCAGTATTTT,CASSPETSGRARDTQYF
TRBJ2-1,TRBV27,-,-,TGTGCCAGCAGTTTATATGGTAGTTTCAATGAGCAGTTCTTC,CASSLYGSFNEQFF
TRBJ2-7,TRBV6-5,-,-,TGTGCCAGCAGTTACATGGGGGGCTACGAGCAGTACTTC,CASSYMGGYEQYF
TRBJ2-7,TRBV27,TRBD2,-,TGTGCCAGCACCAAACGGACTAGCGGGGGGATTTACGAGCAGTACTTC,CASTKRTSGGIYEQYF
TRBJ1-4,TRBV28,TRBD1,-,TGTGCCAGCAGTACGATGACGGGACAGGGGTTTTTT,CASSTMTGQGFF
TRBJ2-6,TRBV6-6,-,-,TGTGCAGTAGGGGGCTCTGGGGCCAACGTCCTGACTTTC,CAVGGSGANVLTF
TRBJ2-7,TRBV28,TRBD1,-,TGTGCCAGCAGAACAGGGGGTAGCTCCTACGAGCAGTACTTC,CASRTGGSSYEQYF
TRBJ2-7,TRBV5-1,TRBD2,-,TGCGCCAGCAGCCTGAATTCACTAGCGGGAGTAACCTACGAGCAGTACTTC,CASSLNSLAGVTYEQYF
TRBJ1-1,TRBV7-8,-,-,TGTGCCAGCAGCCCCCGGGCGGGCCCGAGGGCTTTCTTT,CASSPRAGPRAFF
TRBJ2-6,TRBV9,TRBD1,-,TGTGCCAGCAGCGTTTCAAAGGGACAGGGGATTTCGTCTGGGGCCAACGTCCTGACTTTC,CASSVSKGQGISSGANVLTF
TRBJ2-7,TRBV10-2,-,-,TGCGCCAGCACCAAGGGGGCGCGGGACTACGAGCAGTACTTC,CASTKGARDYEQYF
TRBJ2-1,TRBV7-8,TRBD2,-,TGTGCCAGCAGCTCCCGCCGGAGTAGCGGGGGGCCCTCCTACAATGAGCAGTTCTTC,CASSSRRSSGGPSYNEQFF
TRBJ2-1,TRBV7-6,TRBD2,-,TGTGCCAGCAGCGACCGAGCGGGAGCCATAAACAATGAGCAGTTCTTC,CASSDRAGAINNEQFF
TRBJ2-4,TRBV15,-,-,TGTGCCACCAGCAGACCGCAGGGAGGTACGAACATTCAGTACTTC,CATSRPQGGTNIQYF
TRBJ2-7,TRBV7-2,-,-,TGTGCCAGCAGCTTAGGGGTCAGGGTCTCTACCGAGCAGTACTTC,CASSLGVRVSTEQYF
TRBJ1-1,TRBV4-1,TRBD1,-,TGCGCCAGCAGCCAGGAGACAGGGATGTCGATGAACACTGAAGCTTTCTTT,CASSQETGMSMNTEAFF
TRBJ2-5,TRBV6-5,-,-,TGTGCCAGCACCCGGGACATCCAAGAGACCCAGTACTTC,CASTRDIQETQYF